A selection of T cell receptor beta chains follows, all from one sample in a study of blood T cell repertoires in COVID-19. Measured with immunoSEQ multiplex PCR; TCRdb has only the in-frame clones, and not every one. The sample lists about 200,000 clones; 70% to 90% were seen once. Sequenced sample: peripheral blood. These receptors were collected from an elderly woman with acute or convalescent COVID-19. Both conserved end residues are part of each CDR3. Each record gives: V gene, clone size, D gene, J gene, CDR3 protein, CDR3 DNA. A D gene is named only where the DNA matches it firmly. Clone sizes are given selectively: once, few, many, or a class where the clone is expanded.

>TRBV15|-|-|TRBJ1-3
CATSRDGGIGNTIYF
TGTGCCACCAGCAGAGATGGGGGGATTGGAAACACCATATATTTT
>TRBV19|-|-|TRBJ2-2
CASSTGINSAGELFF
TGTGCCAGTAGTACCGGGATCAATTCCGCCGGGGAGCTGTTTTTT
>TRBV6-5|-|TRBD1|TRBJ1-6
CASRTGVGSPLHF
TGTGCCAGCCGGACAGGGGTCGGTTCACCCCTCCACTTT
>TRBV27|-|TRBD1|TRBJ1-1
CASSSRTGSEGTEAFF
TGTGCCAGCAGTTCCCGGACAGGGTCGGAGGGCACTGAAGCTTTCTTT
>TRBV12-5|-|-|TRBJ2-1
CASGHPGLFLNEQFF
TGTGCTAGTGGCCACCCCGGACTATTCCTAAATGAGCAGTTCTTC
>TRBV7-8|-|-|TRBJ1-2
CASSFGSPGGYTF
TGTGCCAGCAGCTTCGGCTCCCCGGGGGGCTACACCTTC
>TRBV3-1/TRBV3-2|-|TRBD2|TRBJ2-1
CASSPSSGSSYEQFF
TGTGCCAGCAGCCCTTCTAGCGGGAGTTCATATGAGCAGTTCTTC
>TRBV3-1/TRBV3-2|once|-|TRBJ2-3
CASSLPGAQDTQYF
TGTGCCAGCAGCCTCCCAGGGGCTCAAGATACGCAGTATTTT
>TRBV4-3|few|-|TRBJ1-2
CASSLTGTIHGYTF
TGCGCCAGCAGCCTGACCGGGACAATCCACGGCTACACCTTC
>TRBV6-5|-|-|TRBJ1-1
CASSRTYEAFF
TGTGCCAGCAGTCGGACTTACGAAGCTTTCTTT
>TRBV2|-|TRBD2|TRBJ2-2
CASGLAGGHAELFF
TGTGCCAGCGGACTAGCGGGAGGCCACGCGGAGCTGTTTTTT
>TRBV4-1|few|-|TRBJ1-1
CASSLLPGYEAFF
TGCGCCAGCAGCCTACTCCCGGGATATGAAGCTTTCTTT
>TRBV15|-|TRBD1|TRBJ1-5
CATSTNRGQPQHF
TGTGCCACCAGCACTAACAGGGGTCAGCCCCAGCATTTT
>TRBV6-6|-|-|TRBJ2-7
CASSYSEYTYEQYF
TGTGCCAGCAGTTACTCCGAGTATACCTACGAGCAGTACTTC
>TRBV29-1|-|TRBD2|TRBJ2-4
CSGLAGTKNIQYF
TGCAGCGGTCTAGCGGGAACCAAAAACATTCAGTACTTC
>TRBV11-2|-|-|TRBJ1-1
CASSPLGEMNTEAFF
TGTGCCAGCAGCCCTCTCGGGGAAATGAACACTGAAGCTTTCTTT
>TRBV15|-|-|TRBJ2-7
CATTAGRGYEQYF
TGTGCCACTACCGCGGGACGGGGCTACGAGCAGTACTTC
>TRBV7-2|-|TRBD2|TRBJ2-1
CASSLGGSGRAYNEQFF
TGTGCCAGCAGCTTAGGAGGTAGCGGGAGGGCCTACAATGAGCAGTTCTTC
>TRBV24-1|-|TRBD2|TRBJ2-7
CATSDMTSGIYEQYF
TGTGCCACCAGTGACATGACTAGCGGGATATACGAGCAGTACTTC
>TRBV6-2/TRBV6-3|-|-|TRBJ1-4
CASRPGGASHEKLFF
TGTGCCAGCAGACCTGGGGGGGCGAGTCATGAAAAACTGTTTTTT
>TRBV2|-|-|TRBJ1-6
CASSEVSRDNSPLHF
TGTGCCAGCAGTGAAGTCAGCAGGGATAATTCACCCCTCCACTTT
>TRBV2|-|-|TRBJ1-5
CASRLNRENQPQHF
TGTGCCAGCAGGCTAAACAGGGAGAATCAGCCCCAGCATTTT
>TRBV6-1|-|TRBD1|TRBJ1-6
CASSEGWRQGNSPLHF
TGTGCCAGCAGTGAGGGTTGGAGACAGGGGAATTCACCCCTCCACTTT
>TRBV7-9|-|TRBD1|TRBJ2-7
CASSFTDREIYEQYF
TGTGCCAGCAGCTTTACCGACAGGGAAATTTACGAGCAGTACTTC
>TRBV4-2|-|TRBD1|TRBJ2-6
CASSQDNRGVAGANVLTF
TGTGCCAGCAGCCAAGACAACAGGGGGGTGGCTGGGGCCAACGTCCTGACTTTC
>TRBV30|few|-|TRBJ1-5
CAWNSNPGGQPQHF
TGTGCCTGGAACAGTAACCCGGGAGGACAGCCCCAGCATTTT
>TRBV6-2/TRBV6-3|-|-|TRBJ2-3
CASSYRPSWTQYF
TGTGCCAGCAGTTACCGACCGAGTTGGACTCAGTATTTT
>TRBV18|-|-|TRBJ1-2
CASSPTGNHGYTF
TGTGCCAGCTCACCAACGGGGAATCATGGCTACACCTTC
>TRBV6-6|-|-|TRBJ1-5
CASSRHREQIIPGNQPQHF
TGTGCCAGCAGTCGACACAGGGAACAAATAATACCTGGCAATCAGCCCCAGCATTTT
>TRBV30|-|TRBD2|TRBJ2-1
CAWELAGAPNNEQFF
TGTGCCTGGGAACTAGCGGGAGCTCCAAACAATGAGCAGTTCTTC
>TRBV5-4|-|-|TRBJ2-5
CASSLGSGVRETQYF
TGTGCCAGCAGCTTGGGGTCGGGGGTAAGGGAGACCCAGTACTTC
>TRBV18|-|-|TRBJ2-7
CASSPRRGGRLDEQYF
TGTGCCAGCTCACCACGGCGAGGAGGGCGTTTGGACGAGCAGTACTTC
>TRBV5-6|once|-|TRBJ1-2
CASSSDSWGRHGYTF
TGTGCCAGCAGCTCGGACAGTTGGGGCCGTCATGGCTACACCTTC
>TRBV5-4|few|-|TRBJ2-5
CASSFSSGQETQYF
TGTGCCAGCAGCTTCAGTAGCGGCCAAGAGACCCAGTACTTC